This T cell receptor (beta chain) was captured by sequencing in a study of molecular identifiers for immune sequencing clone quantification. Study-wide findings and caveats: Investigators reportedly could detect spiked Jurkat TCR RNA from one cell among over 900,000 naive cells.

This clonotype appeared many times. The antigen remains undetermined. J lost 0 bases, V lost 4 bases, and 15 bases had no gene match. Germline CDR1 is LGHNA and CDR2 is YNFKEQ. The CDR3 is 19 residues long. TCRdb fed the PCR reads into MiXCR, producing one record per CDR3 protein. Among more than 60,000 distinct CDR3 sequences listed, about a sixth were seen once. Sequenced input: naive CD8+ T cells from blood, with Jurkat cell RNA spiked in. The subset denotes: FACS-sorted CD8+CD4-CCR7+CD45RA+ naive T cells. The J gene is TRBJ2-7, the V gene TRBV4-2, with 10 bases matching TRBD2. The clonotype comes from a human donor in good health. Some libraries in this study had Jurkat cell RNA spiked in. The CDR3 here is CASSRSIGLAEGASYEQYF. The CDR3 nucleotides are TGTGCCAGCAGCCGTTCGATAGGACTAGCGGAAGGTGCCTCCTACGAGCAGTACTTC.